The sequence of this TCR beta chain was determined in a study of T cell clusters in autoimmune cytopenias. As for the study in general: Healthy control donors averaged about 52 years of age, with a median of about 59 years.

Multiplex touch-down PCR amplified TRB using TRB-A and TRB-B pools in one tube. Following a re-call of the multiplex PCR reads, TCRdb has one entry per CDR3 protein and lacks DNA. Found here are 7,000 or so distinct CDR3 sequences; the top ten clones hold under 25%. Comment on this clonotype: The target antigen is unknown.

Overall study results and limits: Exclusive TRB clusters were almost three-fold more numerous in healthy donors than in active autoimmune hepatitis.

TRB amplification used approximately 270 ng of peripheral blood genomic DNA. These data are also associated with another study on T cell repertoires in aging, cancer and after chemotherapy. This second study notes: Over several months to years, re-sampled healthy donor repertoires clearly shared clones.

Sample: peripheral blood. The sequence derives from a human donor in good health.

The CDR3 is CASSLGRGGITEAFF. The chain joins TRBV5-6 to TRBJ1-1. CDR3 length equals 15 residues. CDR1 is SGHDT and CDR2 is YYEEEE in the germline V gene.